Described below is a single T cell receptor beta chain sequence and its context. This clonotype has more than one count but fewer than ten. Its antigen specificity is not known. Per-base qualities were not stored, and no clone one base away is much larger. The library was prepared using 5' RACE. Sequencing instrument: NextSeq 500. Unique molecular identifiers were attached to individual cDNA molecules in the TCR library protocol so that sequencing error and PCR bias could be corrected. Both TCR alpha and beta chains were sequenced, and tight co-correlation was observed between alpha and beta sequence abundances in each sample. Under the source paper's analysis protocol: Decombinator V4 was used to annotate TCR sequences for V gene, J gene and CDR3. TCRs were defined as expanded if a significant change between any two time points was detected under a Poisson model with p below 0.0001. TCR abundances were normalised to the total number of TCRs sequenced in each sample and reported as counts per million. MAIT TCRs were defined by TRAV1-2 paired with TRAJ12, TRAJ20 or TRAJ33, and iNKT TCRs by TRAV10 paired with TRAJ18. VDJdb, accessed 1 November 2021, was searched for CMV, EBV and SARS-CoV-2 annotated TCRs, excluding TCRs annotated for multiple antigens. TCRdb reanalyzed the raw reads on its own, using fastp at Q25 for trimming and MiXCR for clone calling, and kept in-frame beta chains. Each CDR3 protein gets just one entry, which takes the most common genes and DNA from the rows behind it. The V and J calls shown here were made by TCRdb, not taken from the authors' results. The sample profile shows about 84,000 distinct CDR3 sequences; roughly an eighth of them were found once. The biggest ten clones account for around 2.4% of the sample.

This record comes from a study of early T cells in non-severe SARS-CoV-2 infection (dated by TCRdb to the early 2020s). At the level of the whole study: Because TCR sequencing was done on bulk RNA from unsorted whole blood, the alpha and beta chains could not be paired. Results and caveats for the whole study, not just this receptor: VDJdb matching was skewed toward anti-spike CD8 responses and likely underestimated virus-specific expansions by missing private and CD4 specificities.

The study was a case-control design nested within a healthcare worker cohort in London, UK, with weekly nasopharyngeal swab PCR tests and blood sampling. Healthcare workers were recruited during the week of the UK lockdown, between 23 and 31 March 2020, and followed weekly for up to about 15 weeks. CDR1 is given as SGHTA and CDR2 as FQGNSA, both from the germline V gene. Trimming removed 8 bases from V and 12 bases from J; the gene matches leave 15 bases unexplained. Measured from the cysteine to the phenylalanine, the CDR3 is 15 residues long. The sequence is cut down to CDR3 DNA, 45 bases in frame from base 1.

The TCR sequence derives from an adult who was a healthcare worker with PCR-confirmed SARS-CoV-2 infection or an uninfected control (not recorded which). Sequencing used whole blood. The sequence is built from TRBV7-2 and TRBJ2-7; 14 central bases correspond to TRBD2. The nucleotides read TGTGCCAGCCGCCGCCCCGGGACTAGCGGGAGTGTGGTGTACTTC. This gives the protein CASRRPGTSGSVVYF.